Listed below are T cell receptor beta chains from one sample, sequenced in a study of spatial heterogeneity in lung cancer. TCRdb ran MiXCR on the 5' RACE reads and lists one entry per CDR3 protein. This sample yields more than 80,000 distinct CDR3 sequences, of which around 12% are seen a single time; just over 40% belongs to the top ten. The sequencing here drew on PBMCs, taken at surgery. Receptors originate from a male donor with early-stage non-small cell lung cancer. Both conserved end residues are part of each CDR3. The D gene is left open where the match is weak. Expanded clones are given a class, and other clones once, few, many or no size at all.

CDR3 protein: CASSRDWRAQETQYF
CDR3 DNA: TGTGCCAGCAGCAGGGACTGGCGGGCCCAAGAGACCCAGTACTTC
J gene: TRBJ2-5
D gene: -
V gene: TRBV28
clone size: -

CDR3 protein: CATSRDPGGAYEQYF
CDR3 DNA: TGTGCCACCAGCAGAGACCCAGGGGGCGCGTACGAGCAGTACTTC
J gene: TRBJ2-7
D gene: TRBD1
V gene: TRBV15
clone size: few

CDR3 protein: CASSLLLWGQGNTEAFF
CDR3 DNA: TGTGCCAGCAGCTTACTGTTGTGGGGACAGGGGAACACTGAAGCTTTCTTT
J gene: TRBJ1-1
D gene: TRBD1
V gene: TRBV7-2
clone size: few

CDR3 protein: CAWSLSQETQYF
CDR3 DNA: TGTGCCTGGAGTCTTAGCCAAGAGACCCAGTACTTC
J gene: TRBJ2-5
D gene: -
V gene: TRBV30
clone size: many

CDR3 protein: CASSLDRAVETQYF
CDR3 DNA: TGTGCCAGCAGCTTAGACAGGGCAGTGGAGACCCAGTACTTC
J gene: TRBJ2-5
D gene: -
V gene: TRBV7-8
clone size: many

CDR3 protein: CASSSGTSIDTQYF
CDR3 DNA: TGTGCCAGCTCAAGCGGAACTAGCATAGATACGCAGTATTTT
J gene: TRBJ2-3
D gene: -
V gene: TRBV18
clone size: -

CDR3 protein: CASSLETSGRSTDTQYF
CDR3 DNA: TGTGCCAGCAGCTTAGAGACTAGCGGGCGTAGCACAGATACGCAGTATTTT
J gene: TRBJ2-3
D gene: TRBD2
V gene: TRBV7-9
clone size: -

CDR3 protein: CSASSGFYTEAFF
CDR3 DNA: TGCAGTGCTAGTTCTGGATTCTACACTGAAGCTTTCTTT
J gene: TRBJ1-1
D gene: -
V gene: TRBV20-1
clone size: -

CDR3 protein: CASAKDRGFQETQYF
CDR3 DNA: TGTGCCAGCGCCAAGGACAGGGGGTTCCAAGAGACCCAGTACTTC
J gene: TRBJ2-5
D gene: TRBD1
V gene: TRBV7-3
clone size: -

CDR3 protein: CASSSVGGGYNEQFF
CDR3 DNA: TGTGCCAGCAGCTCAGTAGGGGGGGGATACAATGAGCAGTTCTTC
J gene: TRBJ2-1
D gene: -
V gene: TRBV14
clone size: -

CDR3 protein: CASSYSGSYTEAFF
CDR3 DNA: TGTGCCAGCAGTTATTCTGGCAGTTACACTGAAGCTTTCTTT
J gene: TRBJ1-1
D gene: -
V gene: TRBV6-5
clone size: many

CDR3 protein: CASSRGLGTTTYEQYF
CDR3 DNA: TGTGCCAGCAGCCGCGGACTCGGGACAACCACCTACGAGCAGTACTTC
J gene: TRBJ2-7
D gene: -
V gene: TRBV3-1
clone size: -

CDR3 protein: CASSPGTAKVYEQYF
CDR3 DNA: TGTGCCAGCAGTCCCGGGACCGCCAAAGTCTACGAGCAGTACTTC
J gene: TRBJ2-7
D gene: -
V gene: TRBV12-3/TRBV12-4
clone size: -

CDR3 protein: CASSSAANEQFF
CDR3 DNA: TGTGCCAGCAGTTCGGCTGCAAATGAGCAGTTCTTC
J gene: TRBJ2-1
D gene: -
V gene: TRBV28
clone size: few

CDR3 protein: CASSYSTQGGTQYF
CDR3 DNA: TGTGCCAGCAGTTACTCGACACAGGGAGGGACCCAGTACTTC
J gene: TRBJ2-5
D gene: -
V gene: TRBV6-5
clone size: -

CDR3 protein: CASSYEAGRTGELFF
CDR3 DNA: TGTGCCAGCAGTTACGAAGCGGGCCGAACCGGGGAGCTGTTTTTT
J gene: TRBJ2-2
D gene: -
V gene: TRBV6-2/TRBV6-3
clone size: few

CDR3 protein: CGPSDRATNEKLFF
CDR3 DNA: TGCGGTCCGTCGGACAGGGCCACTAATGAAAAACTGTTTTTT
J gene: TRBJ1-4
D gene: TRBD1
V gene: TRBV20-1
clone size: -

CDR3 protein: CASSLFFANTGELFF
CDR3 DNA: TGTGCCAGCAGTTTATTCTTCGCGAACACCGGGGAGCTGTTTTTT
J gene: TRBJ2-2
D gene: -
V gene: TRBV28
clone size: -

CDR3 protein: CASSQNAGTSAHEQYF
CDR3 DNA: TGTGCCAGCAGCCAGAATGCCGGGACCTCAGCACACGAGCAGTACTTC
J gene: TRBJ2-7
D gene: -
V gene: TRBV7-8
clone size: few

CDR3 protein: CAIRDLGETQYF
CDR3 DNA: TGTGCCATCAGAGATCTGGGAGAGACCCAGTACTTC
J gene: TRBJ2-5
D gene: -
V gene: TRBV10-3
clone size: many

CDR3 protein: CSATPPGQYNEQFF
CDR3 DNA: TGCAGTGCTACTCCCCCCGGACAATACAATGAGCAGTTCTTC
J gene: TRBJ2-1
D gene: -
V gene: TRBV20-1
clone size: -

CDR3 protein: CASSPARSGANVLTF
CDR3 DNA: TGTGCCAGCAGTCCGGCGAGGTCTGGGGCCAACGTCCTGACTTTC
J gene: TRBJ2-6
D gene: -
V gene: TRBV12-3/TRBV12-4
clone size: -

CDR3 protein: CASSVARPSTGSYGYTF
CDR3 DNA: TGTGCCAGCAGCGTAGCCCGCCCCTCAACAGGGAGCTATGGCTACACCTTC
J gene: TRBJ1-2
D gene: -
V gene: TRBV9
clone size: -

CDR3 protein: CSASRAAQRAKNIQYF
CDR3 DNA: TGCAGTGCTAGCAGGGCAGCTCAGCGGGCCAAAAACATTCAGTACTTC
J gene: TRBJ2-4
D gene: -
V gene: TRBV20-1
clone size: few

CDR3 protein: CSAEDSVSYEQYF
CDR3 DNA: TGCAGCGCAGAGGACAGCGTATCCTACGAGCAGTACTTC
J gene: TRBJ2-7
D gene: -
V gene: TRBV29-1
clone size: few

CDR3 protein: CSVATSGSYEQYF
CDR3 DNA: TGCAGCGTTGCGACTAGCGGGAGCTACGAGCAGTACTTC
J gene: TRBJ2-7
D gene: TRBD2
V gene: TRBV29-1
clone size: many

CDR3 protein: CARLGQGYGYTF
CDR3 DNA: TGTGCCCGTTTGGGACAGGGTTATGGCTACACCTTC
J gene: TRBJ1-2
D gene: TRBD1
V gene: TRBV2
clone size: -

CDR3 protein: CAPVGRGNQPQHF
CDR3 DNA: TGTGCCCCGGTGGGCAGGGGAAATCAGCCCCAGCATTTT
J gene: TRBJ1-5
D gene: -
V gene: TRBV7-2
clone size: many

CDR3 protein: CSATVLSNQPQHF
CDR3 DNA: TGCAGTGCTACGGTCCTTAGCAATCAGCCCCAGCATTTT
J gene: TRBJ1-5
D gene: -
V gene: TRBV20-1
clone size: few

CDR3 protein: CASSIDSEGVGSYTF
CDR3 DNA: TGTGCCAGTAGTATAGATTCGGAAGGAGTTGGGTCCTACACCTTC
J gene: TRBJ1-2
D gene: -
V gene: TRBV19
clone size: -

CDR3 protein: CASSATNEETQYF
CDR3 DNA: TGCGCCAGCAGCGCGACCAATGAAGAGACCCAGTACTTC
J gene: TRBJ2-5
D gene: -
V gene: TRBV5-1
clone size: few

CDR3 protein: CASTGQGLNTEAFF
CDR3 DNA: TGTGCCAGCACCGGACAGGGATTGAACACTGAAGCTTTCTTT
J gene: TRBJ1-1
D gene: TRBD1
V gene: TRBV6-5
clone size: -

CDR3 protein: CAWSVATNTEAFF
CDR3 DNA: TGTGCCTGGAGTGTAGCCACGAACACTGAAGCTTTCTTT
J gene: TRBJ1-1
D gene: -
V gene: TRBV30
clone size: -

CDR3 protein: CSARDVDRVYEQYF
CDR3 DNA: TGCAGTGCTAGAGATGTGGACAGGGTGTACGAGCAGTACTTC
J gene: TRBJ2-7
D gene: TRBD1
V gene: TRBV20-1
clone size: -

CDR3 protein: CASSEGLATDTQYF
CDR3 DNA: TGTGCCAGCAGTGAGGGACTAGCGACAGATACGCAGTATTTT
J gene: TRBJ2-3
D gene: TRBD2
V gene: TRBV6-1
clone size: -

CDR3 protein: CASSEASISTDTQYF
CDR3 DNA: TGTGCCAGCAGTGAAGCTAGCATTAGCACAGATACGCAGTATTTT
J gene: TRBJ2-3
D gene: -
V gene: TRBV2
clone size: few

CDR3 protein: CASSLKGGLYNEQFF
CDR3 DNA: TGTGCCAGCAGTCTCAAGGGGGGTCTCTACAATGAGCAGTTCTTC
J gene: TRBJ2-1
D gene: -
V gene: TRBV6-5
clone size: few

CDR3 protein: CSASTGFGNSPLHF
CDR3 DNA: TGCAGCGCCTCAACAGGGTTTGGTAATTCACCCCTCCACTTT
J gene: TRBJ1-6
D gene: -
V gene: TRBV29-1
clone size: -

CDR3 protein: CAISVGLDQETQYF
CDR3 DNA: TGTGCCATCAGTGTAGGACTAGACCAAGAGACCCAGTACTTC
J gene: TRBJ2-5
D gene: TRBD2
V gene: TRBV10-3
clone size: few

CDR3 protein: CASSLAGTNTEAFF
CDR3 DNA: TGTGCCAGCAGCTTAGCCGGGACAAACACTGAAGCTTTCTTT
J gene: TRBJ1-1
D gene: -
V gene: TRBV7-8
clone size: few

CDR3 protein: CAWSVEGNQPQHF
CDR3 DNA: TGTGCCTGGAGTGTAGAGGGCAATCAGCCCCAGCATTTT
J gene: TRBJ1-5
D gene: -
V gene: TRBV30
clone size: few